The 18 T cell receptor beta chains in this list originate from one sample, sequenced in a study of OX40 agonist ivuxolimab in advanced cancers. The data were produced by immunoSEQ multiplex PCR, yet TCRdb's version contains in-frame clones alone and is incomplete. Altogether almost 50,000 clones are present, approximately 81% being singletons, with the ten largest covering approximately 5.8%. This specimen consisted of CD4+ or CD8+ T cells sorted from blood, obtained in a trial of the OX40 agonist ivuxolimab. These receptors came from an adult with an advanced solid tumor such as melanoma, head and neck, liver or kidney cancer.

This clone was detected a few times. V is TRBV7-9 and J is TRBJ2-1; D is unresolved. Per the germline V gene, CDR1 is SEHNR and CDR2 is FQNEAQ (reference sequence). The CDR3 is 15 residues long. V dropped 3 bases and J dropped 2 bases, with 11 bases sitting between them. CDR3 DNA: TGTGCCAGCAGCTTCGTGGGCAGCACCTACAATGAGCAGTTCTTC. Its translation: CASSFVGSTYNEQFF.

This sequence joins TRBV9 and TRBJ2-3; no clear D. Germline CDR1 and CDR2: SGDLS and YYNGEE. Trimming pared 0 bases from V and 5 bases from J, leaving 10 bases between. The CDR3 length is 14 residues. CDR3 bases: TGTGCCAGCAGCGTAGGTGGGGTTGGAGATACGCAGTATTTT. Protein product: CASSVGGVGDTQYF. Drawing the rest from reference TRBV9 and TRBJ2-3, the complete variable domain is DSGVTQTPKHLITATGQRVTLRCSPRSGDLSVYWYQQSLDQGLQFLIQYYNGEERAKGNILERFSAQQFPDLHSELNLSSLELGDSALYFCASSVGGVGDTQYFGPGTRLTVL.

The chain links TRBV4-2 to TRBJ1-2; D is possibly TRBD1 (6 bases). This CDR3 spans 14 amino acids. The germline V and J ends were trimmed by 1 base and 4 bases, with 10 bases remaining between them. Germline V CDR1 and CDR2: LGHNA, YNFKEQ. CDR3 in DNA: TGTGCCAGCAGCCAAGTGGAGACAGGCTATGGCTACACCTTC. This translates into CASSQVETGYGYTF.

This clone was detected a few times. The rearrangement joins TRBV1 to TRBJ2-1; the table's D call, TRBD1, was not checked against the DNA. TRBV1 is a known pseudogene. The CDR3 has 16 amino acids. CDR3 in amino acids: CTSSQGTGPFYNEQFF. The CDR3 DNA follows: TGCACCAGCAGCCAGGGGACAGGTCCCTTCTACAATGAGCAGTTCTTC.

This chain uses TRBV6-1 with TRBJ1-6, with D tentatively TRBD1 (5 bases). This CDR3 has 14 amino acids. V lost 6 bases and J lost 9, with 15 bases in between. From germline, CDR1 is MNHNS and CDR2 SASEGT. This CDR3 is CASSLRDGSSPLHF. As DNA, the CDR3 is TGTGCCAGCAGCCTCCGGGACGGTAGTTCACCCCTCCACTTT.

This chain connects TRBV5-8 to TRBJ2-7; D unresolved. Germline V CDR1 and CDR2: SGHTS, YDEGEE. The germline V and J ends were trimmed by 2 bases and 7 bases, with 19 bases remaining between them. There are 15 residues in the CDR3. Here the CDR3 DNA reads TGTGCCAGCAGCTTACACGGCCGGCTGATGGATGAGCAGTACTTC. Translating it yields CASSLHGRLMDEQYF.

CDR3 in amino acids: CASSLGGDEQFF. The CDR3 bases are TGTGCCAGCAGCTTAGGGGGGGATGAGCAGTTCTTC. The chain couples TRBV7-6 to TRBJ2-1, with D perhaps TRBD2 (6 bases). This CDR3 comprises 12 residues. Germline CDR1 SGHVS, CDR2 FNYEAQ. V was trimmed by 1 base and J by 8 bases, leaving 6 bases between them. Full variable domain (rest looked up from reference TRBV7-6 and TRBJ2-1): GAGVSQSPRYKVTKRGQDVALRCDPISGHVSLYWYRQALGQGPEFLTYFNYEAQQDKSGLPNDRFSAERPEGSISTLTIQRTEQRDSAMYRCASSLGGDEQFFGPGTRLTVL.

The V and J genes are TRBV19 and TRBJ2-1, with D unclear. Germline V gene lookup returns CDR1 LNHDA and CDR2 SQIVND (reference sequence). V was cut by 2 bases and J by 9 bases, with 17 bases left in between. This CDR3 has 15 residues. The CDR3 loop reads CASSITAAPGGEQFF. CDR3 in DNA: TGTGCCAGTAGTATAACGGCAGCCCCCGGTGGTGAGCAGTTCTTC.

This clone is deemed medium-sized (0.01 to 0.1%). The V and J genes are TRBV28 and TRBJ1-5, with D possibly being TRBD1 (6 bases). V lost 5 bases and J 0 bases, leaving 11 bases between the germline ends. The CDR3 is 15 residues long. Germline V gives CDR1 MDHEN, CDR2 SYDVKM. The CDR3 spells CASSPQGYSNQPQHF. In DNA, the CDR3 is TGTGCCAGCAGTCCGCAGGGGTATAGCAATCAGCCCCAGCATTTT.

The rearrangement joins TRBV7-6 to TRBJ2-5; possibly TRBD2 for D (5 bases). This CDR3 region has 12 residues. Trimming removed 8 bases at V and 2 bases at J, with 9 bases between. Germline values: CDR1 SGHVS, CDR2 FNYEAQ. The CDR3 region is CASSGMQETQYF. Written as DNA, the CDR3 is TGTGCCAGCTCCGGGATGCAAGAGACCCAGTACTTC.

This chain uses TRBV27 with TRBJ2-6, with a weak D call TRBD1 (5 bases). CDR1 MNHEY and CDR2 SMNVEV come from the germline V gene (reference sequence). The CDR3 is 15 residues long. V lost 5 bases, J lost 3 bases, and 11 bases lay in between. The CDR3 DNA reads as TGTGCCAGCAGTCTCGCAGGGTTTGGGGCCAACGTCCTGACTTTC. It translates to CASSLAGFGANVLTF.

This clone was detected a few times. The gene calls are TRBV4-3 and TRBJ2-7, with 7 bases that match TRBD1. CDR3 size: 16 residues. Trimming cost V 1 base and J 0 bases; bases outside gene matches: 6. Germline assignment: CDR1 LGHNA and CDR2 YSLEER. The CDR3 coding sequence is TGCGCCAGCAGCCAAGGAAGGGGGCCTAGCTCCTACGAGCAGTACTTC. This sequence encodes CASSQGRGPSSYEQYF.

The chain couples TRBV27 to TRBJ2-1; 10 bases align to TRBD2. Losses at the gene ends were 2 bases for V and 2 bases for J; bases not matched to a gene: 0. In germline, CDR1 is MNHEY, CDR2 SMNVEV (reference sequence). The CDR3 has 15 amino acids. This CDR3 is CASSLLAGAYNEQFF. For the CDR3, the DNA is TGTGCCAGCAGTTTACTAGCGGGAGCCTACAATGAGCAGTTCTTC.

The rearrangement links TRBV27 to TRBJ1-1; D uncertain. The CDR3 totals 13 residues. Germline assignment: CDR1 MNHEY and CDR2 SMNVEV (reference sequence). The V gene lost 4 bases and the J gene lost 1 base, with 7 bases spanning the gap. The CDR3 is CASSYGRNTEAFF. CDR3 DNA: TGTGCCAGCAGTTATGGGCGGAACACTGAAGCTTTCTTT.

CDR3 nucleotide sequence: TGTGCCAGCAGTTACTCCCCTAGCACAGATACGCAGTATTTT. It encodes CASSYSPSTDTQYF. The rearrangement uses TRBV6-5 and TRBJ2-3; D uncertain. Trimming left V 0 bases short and J 0 bases short, with 4 bases between. This CDR3 contains 14 residues. CDR1 is MNHEY and CDR2 is SVGAGI in the germline V gene.

This clone appeared a single time. The chain joins TRBV5-4 to TRBJ1-2, with D unresolved. The length of the CDR3 is 11 residues. V was cut by 7 bases and J by 8 bases, with 12 bases left in between. Per the germline V gene, CDR1 is SGHNT and CDR2 is YYREEE (reference sequence). CDR3: CASRGLGGYTF. CDR3 nucleotide sequence: TGTGCCAGCCGAGGATTAGGAGGCTACACCTTC.

The gene calls are TRBV29-1 and TRBJ2-7; D remains unclear. CDR3 size: 11 residues. Germline V gives CDR1 SQVTM, CDR2 ANQGSEA. V gave up 4 bases and J gave up 0 bases, with 4 bases separating them. CDR3 in DNA: TGCAGCGTTGTAGACTCCTACGAGCAGTACTTC. Its translation: CSVVDSYEQYF.

The chain recombines TRBV6-4 with TRBJ2-1; D may be TRBD2 (6 bases). CDR1 MRHNA and CDR2 SNTAGT come from the germline V gene. V lost 2 bases and J 1 base, leaving 9 bases between the germline ends. The CDR3 is 15 residues long. The DNA of the CDR3 is TGTGCCAGCAGTGACGGTCTAGCGTCCTACAATGAGCAGTTCTTC. Its protein is CASSDGLASYNEQFF.